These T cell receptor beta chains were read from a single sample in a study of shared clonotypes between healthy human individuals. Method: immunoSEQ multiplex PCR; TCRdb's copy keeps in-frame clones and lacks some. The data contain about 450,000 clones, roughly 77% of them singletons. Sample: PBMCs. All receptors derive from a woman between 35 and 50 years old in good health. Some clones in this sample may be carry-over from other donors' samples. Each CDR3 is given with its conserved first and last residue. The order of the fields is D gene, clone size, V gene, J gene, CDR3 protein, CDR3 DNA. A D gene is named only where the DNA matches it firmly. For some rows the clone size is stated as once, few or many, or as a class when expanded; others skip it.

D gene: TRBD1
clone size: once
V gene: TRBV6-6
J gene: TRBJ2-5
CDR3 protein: CASSYSPTGTREQYF
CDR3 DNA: TGTGCCAGCAGTTACTCCCCGACAGGGACGAGGGAGCAGTACTTC

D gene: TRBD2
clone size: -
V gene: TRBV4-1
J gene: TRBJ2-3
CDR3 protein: CASSFSGRSTDTQYF
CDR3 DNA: TGCGCCAGCAGCTTTAGCGGGAGGAGCACAGATACGCAGTATTTT

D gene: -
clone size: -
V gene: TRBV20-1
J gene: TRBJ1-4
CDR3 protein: CSARRAEKLFF
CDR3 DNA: TGCAGTGCTAGACGTGCTGAAAAACTGTTTTTT

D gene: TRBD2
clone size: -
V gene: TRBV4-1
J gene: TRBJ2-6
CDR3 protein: CASSQEETSGRSGANVLTF
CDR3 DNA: TGCGCCAGCAGCCAAGAGGAGACTAGCGGGAGGAGTGGGGCCAACGTCCTGACTTTC

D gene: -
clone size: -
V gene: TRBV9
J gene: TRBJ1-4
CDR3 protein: CASSPTTTNEKLFF
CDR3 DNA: TGTGCCAGCAGCCCCACTACAACTAATGAAAAACTGTTTTTT

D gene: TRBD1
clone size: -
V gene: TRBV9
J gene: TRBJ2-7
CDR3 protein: CASSKRTGDRLYEQYF
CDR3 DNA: TGTGCCAGCAGCAAACGGACAGGGGATAGGTTATACGAGCAGTACTTC

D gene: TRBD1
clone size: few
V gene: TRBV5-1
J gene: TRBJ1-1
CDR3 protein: CASSLGTGDGLKNTEAFF
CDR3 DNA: TGCGCCAGCAGCTTAGGGACAGGGGATGGGTTAAAGAACACTGAAGCTTTCTTT

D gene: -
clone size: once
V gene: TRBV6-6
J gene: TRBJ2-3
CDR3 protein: CASSPVVPGDTQYF
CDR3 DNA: TGTGCCAGCAGTCCGGTGGTCCCGGGAGATACGCAGTATTTT

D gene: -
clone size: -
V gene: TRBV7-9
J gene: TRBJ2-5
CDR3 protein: CASSLVVAETQYF
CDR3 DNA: TGTGCCAGCAGCTTAGTTGTCGCGGAGACCCAGTACTTC

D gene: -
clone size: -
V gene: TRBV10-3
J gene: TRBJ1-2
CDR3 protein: CAISESTEGGYTF
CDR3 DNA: TGTGCCATCAGTGAGTCGACAGAGGGTGGCTACACCTTC

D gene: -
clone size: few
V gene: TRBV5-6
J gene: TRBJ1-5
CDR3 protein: CASSRAGAQNQPQHF
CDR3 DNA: TGTGCCAGCAGCCGCGCCGGTGCTCAAAATCAGCCCCAGCATTTT

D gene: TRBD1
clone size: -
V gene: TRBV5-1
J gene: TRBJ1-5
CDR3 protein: CASSLGQGTQPQHF
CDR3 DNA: TGCGCCAGCAGCTTGGGACAGGGGACTCAGCCCCAGCATTTT

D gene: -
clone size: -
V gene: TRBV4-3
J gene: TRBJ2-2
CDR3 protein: CASSQERRREGELFF
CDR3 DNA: TGCGCCAGCAGCCAAGAAAGAAGGCGGGAAGGGGAGCTGTTTTTT

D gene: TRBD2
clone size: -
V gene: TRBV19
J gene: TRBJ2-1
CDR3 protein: CASSINSGRYNEQFF
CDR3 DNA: TGTGCCAGTAGTATCAATAGCGGGAGGTACAATGAGCAGTTCTTC

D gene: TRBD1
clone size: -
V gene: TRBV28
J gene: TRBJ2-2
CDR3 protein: CASSFAGTAQVGELFF
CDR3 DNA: TGTGCCAGCAGTTTTGCAGGGACAGCCCAAGTAGGGGAGCTGTTTTTT

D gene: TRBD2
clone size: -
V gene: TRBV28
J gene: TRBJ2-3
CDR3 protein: CASSSSSGRETDTQYF
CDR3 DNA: TGTGCCAGCAGCTCGTCTAGCGGGAGAGAAACAGATACGCAGTATTTT

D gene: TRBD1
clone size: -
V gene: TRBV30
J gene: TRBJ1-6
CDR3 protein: CAWSVQDRGNSPLHF
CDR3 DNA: TGTGCCTGGAGTGTACAGGACAGGGGTAATTCACCCCTCCACTTT

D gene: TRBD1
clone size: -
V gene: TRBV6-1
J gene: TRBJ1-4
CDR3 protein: CASSTGQGSVEKLFF
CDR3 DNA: TGTGCCAGCAGTACCGGACAGGGATCTGTGGAAAAACTGTTTTTT

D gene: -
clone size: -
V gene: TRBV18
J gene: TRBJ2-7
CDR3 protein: CASSPTAAGSEQYF
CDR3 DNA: TGTGCCAGCTCCCCGACGGCGGCGGGGTCCGAGCAGTACTTC

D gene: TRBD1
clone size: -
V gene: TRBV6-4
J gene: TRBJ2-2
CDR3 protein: CASNPGQGNTGELFF
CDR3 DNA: TGTGCCAGCAACCCGGGACAGGGGAACACCGGGGAGCTGTTTTTT

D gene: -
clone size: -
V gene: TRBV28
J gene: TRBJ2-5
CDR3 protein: CASSLWDSLETQYF
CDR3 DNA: TGTGCCAGCAGTTTATGGGACAGCCTAGAGACCCAGTACTTC

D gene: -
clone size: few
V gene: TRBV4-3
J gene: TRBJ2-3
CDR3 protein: CASSPSIGSGADTQYF
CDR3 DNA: TGCGCCAGCAGCCCATCGATCGGGAGTGGGGCAGATACGCAGTATTTT